This is a list of T cell receptor beta chains from one sample in a study of blood T cell repertoires in COVID-19. This table comes from immunoSEQ multiplex PCR, and its TCRdb copy is limited to in-frame clones, with some not included. The profile shows roughly 300,000 clones, about 92% of them singletons. Sequenced: PBMCs or T cells enriched from blood (not recorded which). The receptors were gathered from a young woman who had recovered from COVID-19. CDR3s include the opening cysteine and the closing phenylalanine or tryptophan. The order of the fields is clone size, J gene, V gene, D gene, CDR3 DNA, CDR3 protein. D genes are given only for firm matches. Expanded clones are given a class, and other clones once, few, many or no size at all.

>.|TRBJ1-2|TRBV19|.
TGTGCCAGTAGCAGGGCTAACTATGGCTACACCTTC
CASSRANYGYTF
>once|TRBJ2-3|TRBV18|.
TGTGCCAGCTCACCACCATGGGACAAGCGCCGCGATACGCAGTATTTT
CASSPPWDKRRDTQYF
>.|TRBJ1-5|TRBV28|TRBD1
TGTGCCAGCACACTAAAACGGGACAGGGGGCCGAGGCGCAATCAGCCCCAGCATTTT
CASTLKRDRGPRRNQPQHF
>.|TRBJ2-5|TRBV19|TRBD1
TGTGCCAGTAGTATTTGGACAGGAGAGACCCAGTACTTC
CASSIWTGETQYF
>.|TRBJ2-3|TRBV2|.
TGTGCCAGCAAGAGGGGGGGACCGAGCACAGATACGCAGTATTTT
CASKRGGPSTDTQYF
>.|TRBJ1-2|TRBV6-2/TRBV6-3|.
TGTGCCAGCAGTTACGGAGTCTATGGCTACACCTTC
CASSYGVYGYTF
>once|TRBJ2-7|TRBV7-2|TRBD2
TGTGCCAGCAGTCAAACTAGCGGGAGCGCCAGAGAGCAGTACTTC
CASSQTSGSAREQYF
>few|TRBJ1-6|TRBV5-1|TRBD1
TGCGCCAGCAGCTTGACGGGGACAGGGTCACCCCTCCACTTT
CASSLTGTGSPLHF
>.|TRBJ2-1|TRBV3-1/TRBV3-2|TRBD2
TGTGCCAGCAGCCATTATCTAGCGGTACTGCCTAATGAGCAGTTCTTC
CASSHYLAVLPNEQFF
>.|TRBJ1-2|TRBV3-1/TRBV3-2|.
TGTGCCAGCAGCGACGCGGCTCCCACTAGCTACACCTTC
CASSDAAPTSYTF
>.|TRBJ1-4|TRBV9|.
TGTGCCAGCAGCGTAGAAGGGGCAACTAATGAAAAACTGTTTTTT
CASSVEGATNEKLFF
>few|TRBJ2-3|TRBV5-1|TRBD2
TGCGCCAGCACGGGACTAGCGGGAGGAGGAGATACGCAGTATTTT
CASTGLAGGGDTQYF
>.|TRBJ2-3|TRBV7-6|.
TGTGCCAGCAGCTTCGGAGATACGCAGTATTTT
CASSFGDTQYF
>.|TRBJ2-2|TRBV5-4|TRBD2
TGTGCCATAACGGTAGCGGGAGGCGGTACCGGGGAGCTGTTTTTT
CAITVAGGGTGELFF
>.|TRBJ2-7|TRBV11-2|TRBD2
TGTGCCAGCAGCTTATGGGGGGGGACCTACGAGCAGTACTTC
CASSLWGGTYEQYF
>once|TRBJ1-1|TRBV15|.
TGTGCCACCAGCAGAGGCGGGGGGCTGGGAGCTTTCTTT
CATSRGGGLGAFF
>few|TRBJ2-7|TRBV6-2/TRBV6-3|.
TGTGCCAGCAGTTACGGGGATGCGGGGGCCCCCTACGAGCAGTACTTC
CASSYGDAGAPYEQYF
>.|TRBJ1-1|TRBV27|.
TGTGCCAGCAGTTTGTCGACTAGCACTGAAGCTTTCTTT
CASSLSTSTEAFF
>.|TRBJ2-7|TRBV7-9|.
TGTGCCAGCAGCTCGAAGGGGGTTTTGGGGTACGAGCAGTACTTC
CASSSKGVLGYEQYF
>.|TRBJ1-3|TRBV28|TRBD1
TGTGCCAGCCACCCGACCGACAGGGCTGGAAACACCATATATTTT
CASHPTDRAGNTIYF
>.|TRBJ1-2|TRBV9|.
TGTGCCAGCAGCGTAGACGACACTTCTAACTATGGCTACACCTTC
CASSVDDTSNYGYTF
>.|TRBJ1-5|TRBV2|.
TGTGCCAGCAGTGAGCTGTCAGGGCCCCAGCATTTT
CASSELSGPQHF
>.|TRBJ2-7|TRBV12-3/TRBV12-4|TRBD2
TGTGCCAGCAGCCCGGGGGGGTTCGAGCAGTACTTC
CASSPGGFEQYF
>.|TRBJ2-7|TRBV12-5|TRBD2
TGTGCTAGTGGTTTCTCTCTAGCGGGGGGGCTCGTTTCCAACGAGCAGTACTTC
CASGFSLAGGLVSNEQYF
>.|TRBJ1-1|TRBV7-2|.
TGTGCCAGCAGCTTAGCACAGGGAGGGTTGGAAGCTTTCTTT
CASSLAQGGLEAFF
>.|TRBJ1-2|TRBV7-2|TRBD1
TGTGCCAGCAGCCCCGACAGGGACTATGGCTACACCTTC
CASSPDRDYGYTF
>.|TRBJ1-2|TRBV7-2|TRBD1
TGTGCCAGCAGCCTACAGGGGGACTATAACTATGGCTACACCTTC
CASSLQGDYNYGYTF
>.|TRBJ2-3|TRBV7-3|.
TGTGCCAGCAGTTCAGGACAGACAGATACGCAGTATTTT
CASSSGQTDTQYF
>.|TRBJ2-1|TRBV7-2|TRBD1
TGTGCCAGTGGACAGGCACAAAGCTCCTACAATGAGCAGTTCTTC
CASGQAQSSYNEQFF
>.|TRBJ2-3|TRBV7-3|.
TGTGCCAGCAGCACATCACCGGGACTTTTCACAGATACGCAGTATTTT
CASSTSPGLFTDTQYF
>.|TRBJ2-1|TRBV6-5|.
TGTGCCAGCAGAGGAGACAGGCCGAGTGAGCAGTTCTTC
CASRGDRPSEQFF
>few|TRBJ2-7|TRBV25-1|.
TGTGCCAGCAGCCCAGACAGGTACGAGCAGTACTTC
CASSPDRYEQYF
>.|TRBJ2-1|TRBV10-3|TRBD2
TGTGCCACGCAACCGGGGACTAGCGGGCAAAATGAGCAGTTCTTC
CATQPGTSGQNEQFF
>.|TRBJ2-1|TRBV18|TRBD2
TGTGCCAGCTCACCACGGGGTAGCGGGGGCTACAATGAGCAGTTCTTC
CASSPRGSGGYNEQFF
>.|TRBJ2-1|TRBV4-1|TRBD2
TGCGCCAGCAGACAGGTCGGCTGGGGACTAGCGGGATTCAATGAGCAGTTCTTC
CASRQVGWGLAGFNEQFF
>.|TRBJ2-6|TRBV6-2/TRBV6-3|TRBD1
TGTGCCAGCAGTCCGACCGGGACAGTCGTCTCTGGGGCCAACGTCCTGACTTTC
CASSPTGTVVSGANVLTF
>.|TRBJ2-1|TRBV19|.
TGTGCCAGTAGTGCGCTTAGGAGCGATGAGCAGTTCTTC
CASSALRSDEQFF
>.|TRBJ1-6|TRBV10-3|.
TGTGCCATCAGGCGCGGACAGCTTGATTCACCCCTCCACTTT
CAIRRGQLDSPLHF
>.|TRBJ1-2|TRBV5-4|.
TGTGCCAGCAGCTTGGACAGGGCCTATGGCTACACCTTC
CASSLDRAYGYTF
>.|TRBJ1-5|TRBV19|TRBD1
TGTGCCAGTACCAACACAGGGGAGCGCCAGCATTTT
CASTNTGERQHF
>.|TRBJ1-4|TRBV27|TRBD1
TGTGCCAGCAAACCGGGACAGGGGCATGAAAAACTGTTTTTT
CASKPGQGHEKLFF
>.|TRBJ2-1|TRBV4-3|TRBD1
TGCGCCAGCAGCCAAGGACAGGGCACCTACAATGAGCAGTTCTTC
CASSQGQGTYNEQFF
>.|TRBJ1-1|TRBV10-1|.
TGCGCCACTACGACAGGTATGAACACTGAAGCTTTCTTT
CATTTGMNTEAFF
>.|TRBJ2-1|TRBV5-6|TRBD2
TGTGCCAGCAGCCCCGGACTAGCGGGGACCAATGAGCAGTTCTTC
CASSPGLAGTNEQFF
>.|TRBJ1-4|TRBV2|.
TGTGCCATCCCCGCCGGTCCGCCTAATGAAAAACTGTTTTTT
CAIPAGPPNEKLFF
>.|TRBJ1-3|TRBV7-2|.
TGTGCCAGCAGCTCCACCGGACACTATCCTGGAAACACCATATATTTT
CASSSTGHYPGNTIYF
>.|TRBJ2-3|TRBV29-1|.
TGCAGCGTTAGGTCGGCCGGTAGCTTAACTAGCACAGATACGCAGTATTTT
CSVRSAGSLTSTDTQYF
>once|TRBJ2-2|TRBV27|TRBD2
TGTGCCAGCACCATTTGGGGGGGGATAGTTCACACCGGGGAGCTGTTTTTT
CASTIWGGIVHTGELFF
>few|TRBJ2-3|TRBV14|TRBD2
TGTGCCAGCAGCCGTTCGGGACTAGCGGGGGGGCTCTCAGATACGCAGTATTTT
CASSRSGLAGGLSDTQYF
>.|TRBJ2-1|TRBV4-3|.
TGCGCCAGCAGCCAAGATGCAGGGTGGGAGCAGTTCTTC
CASSQDAGWEQFF
>.|TRBJ2-2|TRBV6-5|.
TGTGCCAGCAGTTACGACAGGAACACCGGGGAGCTGTTTTTT
CASSYDRNTGELFF
>.|TRBJ2-7|TRBV28|.
TGTGCCAGCAGTTTTTCCACAGGCGCCTACGAGCAGTACTTC
CASSFSTGAYEQYF
>.|TRBJ1-2|TRBV5-6|.
TGTGCCAGCAGCTTGGACCAGGGGAGTCATGGCTACACCTTC
CASSLDQGSHGYTF